Each of the 24 T cell receptor beta chains below was sequenced from the same sample in a study of neurological immune-mediated disorders (dated 2019 in TCRdb). The method behind the library was 5' RACE. TCRdb lists the instrument as Illumina HiSeq 2500. TCRdb passed the public sequencing reads through fastp at Q25 and MiXCR, retaining productive beta sequences. One record per CDR3 amino acid sequence lists the most common genes and DNA. Within this sample are 55,000 to 70,000 distinct CDR3 sequences, with roughly 10% of them counted one time only. Clones ranked in the top ten supply 1.8% of the sample. The material sequenced was PBMCs. These receptors were collected from a man aged 55-75 years in good health.

This clonotype was seen at least ten times. The CDR3 spells CASAEFGGPYEQYF. The CDR3 DNA sequence: TGTGCCAGCGCAGAATTCGGGGGTCCCTACGAGCAGTACTTC. The genes are TRBV12-3 or TRBV12-4 and TRBJ2-7; D might be TRBD2 (6 bases). The V and J ends lost 8 bases and 2 bases respectively, with 16 bases between them. The CDR3 runs to 14 residues.

In this sample, this clonotype turned up a few times. The J gene is TRBJ2-3, the V gene TRBV6-2 or TRBV6-3; D gene uncertain. Trimming removed 3 bases at V and 4 bases at J, with 5 bases between. The CDR3 sequence is 12 residues long. The V gene's germline CDR1 is MNHEY and CDR2 SVGEGT. The CDR3 is CASSYSPDTQYF. The CDR3, as DNA: TGTGCCAGCAGTTATTCGCCAGATACGCAGTATTTT.

There are many counts of this clonotype. The V and J genes are TRBV29-1 and TRBJ1-5, with D perhaps TRBD1 (5 bases). The CDR3 sequence is 12 residues long. V lost 6 bases and J lost 2, with 8 bases in between. Germline loops: CDR1 SQVTM, CDR2 ANQGSEA. The CDR3 sequence is CSVRDGNQPQHF. The CDR3 DNA reads TGCAGCGTACGGGACGGCAATCAGCCCCAGCATTTT. Looking up the rest from reference TRBV29-1 and TRBJ1-5 gives the full variable domain: SAVISQKPSRDICQRGTSLTIQCQVDSQVTMMFWYRQQPGQSLTLIATANQGSEATYESGFVIDKFPISRPNLTFSTLTVSNMSPEDSSIYLCSVRDGNQPQHFGDGTRLSIL.

The gene calls are TRBV7-9 and TRBJ2-2; D is perhaps TRBD2 (6 bases). Per the germline V gene, CDR1 is SEHNR and CDR2 is FQNEAQ (reference sequence). Trimming shortened V by 4 bases and J by 5 bases, and 17 bases separated the two germline ends. The CDR3 runs to 16 residues. CDR3 coding DNA: TGTGCCAGCAGCTCCCGGGACTCCTGGGGAACCGGGGAGCTGTTTTTT. Amino acids: CASSSRDSWGTGELFF.

This clonotype was counted many times. V is TRBV20-1 and J is TRBJ2-7; 10 bases match TRBD2. CDR3 length: 15 amino acids. The V gene end was trimmed by 2 bases and the J gene end by 2 bases; junction bases not matched to a gene: 6. Germline V CDR1 and CDR2: DFQATT, SNEGSKA (reference sequence). CDR3 protein: CSARPASGGAYEQYF. The CDR3 DNA follows: TGCAGTGCTAGACCCGCTAGCGGGGGAGCCTACGAGCAGTACTTC.

This clonotype was counted many times. The V and J genes are TRBV20-1 and TRBJ2-1, with D tentatively TRBD2 (6 bases). Between the trimmed V and J ends, which lost 3 bases and 5 bases, there was a span of 14 bases. Germline CDR1 reads DFQATT; CDR2 reads SNEGSKA (reference sequence). CDR3 size: 14 residues. CDR3 region: CSASPAGNNNEQFF. CDR3 sequence (DNA): TGCAGTGCTAGCCCCGCGGGGAATAACAATGAGCAGTTCTTC.

As for this clonotype: The germline gene is not matched at one end of the junction; a read error may be the cause. The chain joins TRBV20-1 to TRBJ2-3, with D tentatively TRBD1 (7 bases). The CDR3 is made up of 15 amino acids. Germline loops: CDR1 DFQATT, CDR2 SNEGSKA (reference sequence). CDR3 coding DNA: TGCAGTGCGCAAAATAACAGGGGCGGGACAGATACGAAGTATTTT. Its protein product is CSAQNNRGGTDTKYF.

The rearrangement uses TRBV18 and TRBJ2-3, with TRBD2 matching 10 bases. V gave up 0 bases and J gave up 1 base; unmatched junction bases: 4. Germline V gene data show CDR1 as KGHSH and CDR2 as LQKENI. CDR3 length: 17 residues. CDR3 DNA: TGTGCCAGCTCACCACCGACTAGCGGGCGACGCACAGATACGCAGTATTTT. It specifies CASSPPTSGRRTDTQYF.

The rearrangement joins TRBV20-1 to TRBJ2-1; D might be TRBD2 (5 bases). Looked up from germline, CDR1 is DFQATT and CDR2 is SNEGSKA (reference sequence). Trimming took 6 bases from V and 6 from J, leaving 15 bases between them. The length of the CDR3 is 13 residues. This CDR3 reads CSAQVMAGNEQFF. CDR3 sequence (DNA): TGCAGTGCGCAGGTCATGGCGGGCAATGAGCAGTTCTTC.

This rearrangement joins TRBV10-3 to TRBJ2-2, with 7 bases aligning to TRBD2. The CDR3 loop spans 15 amino acids. Germline CDR1 ENHRY, CDR2 SYGVKD. The J segment lost 5 bases and the V segment lost 3 bases, leaving 6 bases of the junction unmatched. The CDR3 DNA reads as TGTGCCATCAGTGACGGCGGGAGCGTGACCGGGGAGCTGTTTTTT. This encodes CAISDGGSVTGELFF.

This clonotype has at least ten counts. This chain joins TRBV10-3 and TRBJ2-1; no reliable D call. The V gene's germline CDR1 is ENHRY and CDR2 SYGVKD. This CDR3 spans 13 amino acids. V lost 2 bases and J 12 bases, leaving 14 bases between the germline ends. CDR3 sequence reads: CAISERVEGLQFF. CDR3 nucleotides: TGTGCCATCAGTGAGAGGGTAGAAGGGTTGCAGTTCTTC.

This clonotype was found many times. The chain employs TRBV20-1 and TRBJ1-2; D gene uncertain. Trimming pared 0 bases from V and 10 bases from J, leaving 12 bases between. This CDR3 contains 12 residues. Germline V gives CDR1 DFQATT, CDR2 SNEGSKA (reference sequence). The CDR3 here is CSAREPQPVYTF. CDR3 nucleotide sequence: TGCAGTGCTAGAGAACCCCAACCGGTCTACACCTTC.

This clonotype was seen repeatedly, ten times or more. This chain links TRBV11-2 with TRBJ2-7; perhaps D is TRBD1 or TRBD2 (6 bases each). The CDR3 sequence is 13 residues long. CDR1 is SGHAT and CDR2 is FQNNGV in the germline V gene. Trimming pared 7 bases from V and 2 bases from J, leaving 12 bases between. The CDR3 loop is CASKGGTTYEQYF. The CDR3 coding sequence is TGTGCCAGCAAGGGGGGCACGACCTACGAGCAGTACTTC.

For this clonotype: This could be a read error, since a much larger clone is one nucleotide away. The J gene is TRBJ1-6, the V gene TRBV27, with 7 positions matching TRBD1. Germline loops: CDR1 MNHEY, CDR2 SMNVEV (reference sequence). The CDR3 extends over 14 amino acids. CDR3 loop: CASSDRAYNSPHHF. Here the CDR3 DNA reads TGTGCCAGCAGTGACAGGGCTTATAATTCACCCCACCACTTT.

This clonotype came up many times. The chain employs TRBV2 and TRBJ2-2, with TRBD2 identical over 9 bases. The CDR3 is 16 amino acids. V lost 1 base and J lost 4; bases outside the gene matches: 4. CDR1 and CDR2 (germline): SNHLY, FYNNEI. CDR3 residues: CASSEDGGGATGELFF. DNA of the CDR3: TGTGCCAGCAGTGAAGACGGCGGGGGGGCCACCGGGGAGCTGTTTTTT.

Ten or more counts support this clonotype. The V call is TRBV5-1, the J call TRBJ1-1; D is undetermined. Germline assignment: CDR1 SGHRS and CDR2 YFSETQ. The CDR3 length is 15 residues. The ends were cut back, 0 bases at V and 1 base at J, with 10 bases in the middle. This CDR3 is CASSLAGSPNTEAFF. In DNA form, the CDR3 reads TGCGCCAGCAGCTTGGCGGGCAGTCCGAACACTGAAGCTTTCTTT.

As for this clonotype: A junction boundary mismatches the germline segment, possibly from a read error. This rearrangement joins TRBV20-1 to TRBJ1-2; 7 positions agree with TRBD1. The CDR3 consists of 16 residues. Germline CDR1 is DFQATT and CDR2 is SNEGSKA (reference sequence). The CDR3: CSATARGRGLNYGHTF. The CDR3 DNA follows: TGCAGTGCGACCGCCCGGGGGAGGGGGCTTAACTATGGCCACACCTTC.

In this sample, this clonotype turned up many times. The genes are TRBV5-6 and TRBJ1-5, with TRBD1 matching over 7 bases. V lost 1 base to trimming and J lost 5 bases; unmatched junction nucleotides: 6. Germline V CDR1 and CDR2: SGHDT, YYEEEE. The CDR3 totals 15 residues. The CDR3 sequence: CASSLYEGGHQPQHF. CDR3 sequence (DNA): TGTGCCAGCAGCTTGTACGAAGGGGGCCATCAGCCCCAGCATTTT. The complete variable domain, with remaining parts taken from reference TRBV5-6 and TRBJ1-5, reads DAGVTQSPTHLIKTRGQQVTLRCSPKSGHDTVSWYQQALGQGPQFIFQYYEEEERQRGNFPDRFSGHQFPNYSSELNVNALLLGDSALYLCASSLYEGGHQPQHFGDGTRLSIL.

This clonotype was counted many times. This rearrangement joins TRBV5-5 to TRBJ1-2; D not resolved. This CDR3 contains 12 residues. CDR1 is SGHKS and CDR2 is YYEKEE in the germline V gene (reference sequence). Trimming took off 5 bases at V and 0 bases at J, with 5 bases between the two ends. DNA of the CDR3: TGTGCCAGCAGTAAATCTAACTATGGCTACACCTTC. This encodes CASSKSNYGYTF.

This clonotype appeared many times. The chain joins TRBV5-5 to TRBJ1-2; unclear D gene. The CDR3 is 14 residues long. Germline V gene lookup returns CDR1 SGHKS and CDR2 YYEKEE (reference sequence). V lost 0 bases, J lost 1 base, and 7 bases lay in between. CDR3 in DNA: TGTGCCAGCAGCTTGGAAGGGTATAACTATGGCTACACCTTC. Amino acid sequence: CASSLEGYNYGYTF.

This clonotype was found many times. The chain has TRBV29-1 and TRBJ2-5, with D uncertain. The CDR3 contains 14 residues. CDR1 and CDR2 from the germline V gene are SQVTM and ANQGSEA. V gave up 0 bases and J gave up 4 bases, with 12 bases separating them. CDR3 loop: CSVEDPERRETQYF. CDR3 nucleotide sequence: TGCAGCGTTGAAGATCCCGAGAGAAGAGAGACCCAGTACTTC. Full variable domain (outside the CDR3, taken from reference TRBV29-1 and TRBJ2-5): SAVISQKPSRDICQRGTSLTIQCQVDSQVTMMFWYRQQPGQSLTLIATANQGSEATYESGFVIDKFPISRPNLTFSTLTVSNMSPEDSSIYLCSVEDPERRETQYFGPGTRLLVL.

This clonotype was picked up many times. The CDR3 spells CSVPEPTGELFF. CDR3 DNA: TGCAGCGTACCAGAACCCACCGGGGAGCTGTTTTTT. The chain uses TRBV29-1 and TRBJ2-2; D unresolved. Germline lookup yields CDR1 SQVTM and CDR2 ANQGSEA. Trimming took off 6 bases at V and 4 bases at J, with 9 bases between the two ends. This CDR3 comprises 12 residues.

This clonotype was seen ten or more times. The gene calls are TRBV12-3 or TRBV12-4 and TRBJ2-1; D call uncertain. V was clipped by 2 bases and J by 4 bases, with 15 bases between them. The CDR3 sequence is 16 residues long. The CDR3 DNA reads TGTGCCAGCAGTTTATCGCCCCCGCCCCCGTACAATGAGCAGTTCTTC. As protein: CASSLSPPPPYNEQFF.

The V gene is TRBV15, the J gene TRBJ2-4; no definite D call. Germline V lookup: CDR1 LNHNV, CDR2 YYDKDF (reference sequence). This CDR3 has 18 residues. V was trimmed by 0 bases and J by 2 bases, leaving 17 bases between them. The CDR3 sequence is CATSRDKGVALPKNIQYF. The CDR3 coding sequence is TGTGCCACCAGCAGAGATAAAGGCGTTGCGTTGCCCAAAAACATTCAGTACTTC.